The 32 T cell receptor beta chains below come from one sample, sequenced in a study of T cells after yellow fever vaccination. From the 5' RACE reads, TCRdb called clonotypes with MiXCR, one entry per CDR3 protein. The sample carries roughly 310,000 distinct CDR3 sequences, about 9.5% recorded once. This material consisted of PBMCs, taken on the day of the first yellow fever vaccination. All receptors derive from a man aged 18 to 35 who received the YFV17D yellow fever vaccine.

This clonotype was seen only a few times. The gene calls are TRBV6-2 or TRBV6-3 and TRBJ1-2, with 7 positions matching TRBD1. Germline V CDR1 and CDR2: MNHEY, SVGEGT. The V and J ends lost 2 bases and 8 bases, in that order; junction bases with no gene match: 5. The CDR3 runs to 13 residues. CDR3 DNA sequence: TGTGCCAGCAGTTACAGCACAGGGGCAGGCTACACCTTC. Amino acids: CASSYSTGAGYTF.

This clonotype showed up just a few times. The chain uses TRBV27 and TRBJ2-2; weak D call: TRBD2 (7 bases). The CDR3 runs 15 residues. Germline V gene sequence: CDR1 MNHEY, CDR2 SMNVEV (reference sequence). V lost 5 bases and J lost 4, with 14 bases in between. CDR3 DNA sequence: TGTGCCAGCAGTCCTCGGGGGGCCGTCACCGGGGAGCTGTTTTTT. Protein sequence: CASSPRGAVTGELFF.

This clonotype was observed a few times. The chain uses TRBV4-1 and TRBJ2-3; 10 positions agree with TRBD2. The V gene's germline CDR1 is MGHRA and CDR2 YSYEKL. This CDR3 has 19 amino acids. With V trimmed by 3 bases and J by 0 bases, 12 bases remained unmatched. The CDR3 coding sequence is TGCGCCAGCAGCCAGGACGAGCCTAGCGGGGGATCTAGCACAGATACGCAGTATTTT. This gives the protein CASSQDEPSGGSSTDTQYF.

This clonotype was observed a handful of times. Germline is not matched at one junction end, which may reflect a read error. V is TRBV4-3 and J is TRBJ1-6; weak D call: TRBD1 (5 bases). The V gene's germline CDR1 is LGHNA and CDR2 YSLEER. The CDR3 runs to 15 residues. The CDR3 sequence is CASSQEGRVGSPLHF. For the CDR3, the DNA is TGCGCCAGCAGTCAAGAGGGCAGGGTTGGGTCACCCCTCCACTTT.

The chain uses TRBV5-4 and TRBJ2-5, with TRBD2 matching over 16 bases. Per germline, CDR1 SGHNT and CDR2 YYREEE (reference sequence). J lost 0 bases, V lost 4 bases, and 6 bases had no gene match. This CDR3 has 18 residues. The CDR3, as DNA: TGTGCCAGCAGCGGAGGGACTAGCGGGGGGGGGTACCAAGAGACCCAGTACTTC. This codes for CASSGGTSGGGYQETQYF. Looking up the rest from reference TRBV5-4 and TRBJ2-5 gives the full variable domain: ETGVTQSPTHLIKTRGQQVTLRCSSQSGHNTVSWYQQALGQGPQFIFQYYREEENGRGNFPPRFSGLQFPNYSSELNVNALELDDSALYLCASSGGTSGGGYQETQYFGPGTRLLVL.

This clonotype came up many times. The rearrangement links TRBV7-9 to TRBJ2-1; D unclear. The V and J ends lost 6 bases and 2 bases respectively, with 8 bases between them. Germline loops: CDR1 SEHNR, CDR2 FQNEAQ (reference sequence). The CDR3 length is 13 residues. This chain's CDR3 is CASSLVPYNEQFF. The CDR3 region has the DNA TGTGCCAGCAGTTTGGTGCCCTACAATGAGCAGTTCTTC. Full variable domain (outside the CDR3, taken from reference TRBV7-9 and TRBJ2-1): DTGVSQNPRHKITKRGQNVTFRCDPISEHNRLYWYRQTLGQGPEFLTYFQNEAQLEKSRLLSDRFSAERPKGSFSTLEIQRTEQGDSAMYLCASSLVPYNEQFFGPGTRLTVL.

This clonotype was observed many times. The genes are TRBV11-2 and TRBJ2-5; TRBD2 agrees at 8 bases. Germline assignment: CDR1 SGHAT and CDR2 FQNNGV. Trimming took 2 bases from V and 4 from J; bases not matched to a gene: 12. This CDR3 is 17 amino acids long. The CDR3 DNA is TGTGCCAGCAGCTTAAGGGGCGTTAGCGGGGACCCAGAGACCCAGTACTTC. Residues: CASSLRGVSGDPETQYF.

The chain joins TRBV27 to TRBJ1-1; maybe TRBD1 (5 bases). Germline V lookup: CDR1 MNHEY, CDR2 SMNVEV (reference sequence). V lost 5 bases to trimming and J lost 2 bases, with 9 bases between them. This CDR3 spans 13 amino acids. The CDR3 loop reads CASSTGYNTEAFF. In DNA, the CDR3 is TGTGCCAGCAGTACAGGATACAACACTGAAGCTTTCTTT.

The J gene is TRBJ1-1, the V gene TRBV5-4; unclear D gene. Per the germline V gene, CDR1 is SGHNT and CDR2 is YYREEE (reference sequence). The V end lost 4 bases, the J end lost 1 base, and 11 bases lay between the germline ends. The CDR3 covers 14 residues. The DNA for the CDR3 is TGTGCCAGCAGCCTCCAGGTTTCGAACACTGAAGCTTTCTTT. This codes for CASSLQVSNTEAFF.

V and J are TRBV4-1 and TRBJ2-7, with a weak D call TRBD2 (5 bases). Germline loops: CDR1 MGHRA, CDR2 YSYEKL. The V end was cut by 5 bases, the J end by 5 bases, with 22 bases between. CDR3 size: 16 residues. The CDR3 protein is CASSDLRALARDEQYF. The CDR3 DNA reads TGCGCCAGCAGCGACCTCCGGGCACTGGCGCGGGACGAGCAGTACTTC.

The chain recombines TRBV6-1 with TRBJ1-1, with 7 bases lining up with TRBD1. V was pared by 4 bases and J by 5 bases, with 7 bases of the junction left unmatched. The CDR3 length is 14 residues. The V gene's germline CDR1 is MNHNS and CDR2 SASEGT. In DNA, the CDR3 is TGTGCCAGCAGTGCCCGACAGGGAAGGACTGAAGCTTTCTTT. It is translated as CASSARQGRTEAFF.

This chain uses TRBV7-6 with TRBJ2-1, with D unresolved. Trimming took 0 bases from V and 6 from J, leaving 21 bases between them. Germline V gives CDR1 SGHVS, CDR2 FNYEAQ. The CDR3 loop spans 18 amino acids. The CDR3 sequence is CASSLAEKAPIPPNEQFF. The CDR3 DNA reads as TGTGCCAGCAGCTTAGCAGAGAAGGCCCCCATTCCCCCCAATGAGCAGTTCTTC.

V usage is TRBV20-1 and J usage is TRBJ2-7, with a weak D call TRBD2 (5 bases). This CDR3 spans 14 amino acids. Germline CDR1 DFQATT, CDR2 SNEGSKA (reference sequence). Trimming removed 1 base from V and 3 bases from J, with 13 bases in between. The CDR3 nucleotides read TGCAGTGCTAGAGTATCCCCTAGCAACTACGAGCAGTACTTC. This encodes CSARVSPSNYEQYF.

This clonotype was counted at least ten times. This CDR3 reads CASRPPGTRYNEQFF. For the CDR3, the DNA is TGCGCCAGCCGTCCCCCCGGGACAAGGTACAATGAGCAGTTCTTC. V gene TRBV5-1 combines with J gene TRBJ2-1; TRBD1 might be the D (6 bases). V dropped 7 bases and J dropped 4 bases, with 18 bases sitting between them. This CDR3 contains 15 residues. Looked up from germline, CDR1 is SGHRS and CDR2 is YFSETQ.

This chain uses TRBV19 with TRBJ2-1; D may match TRBD1 or TRBD2 (6 bases each). Germline V gene sequence: CDR1 LNHDA, CDR2 SQIVND (reference sequence). The CDR3 runs to 15 residues. The germline V and J ends were trimmed by 4 bases and 3 bases, with 13 bases remaining between them. The chain's CDR3 is CASSRGGGDYNEQFF. As DNA, the CDR3 is TGTGCCAGTAGTAGAGGAGGGGGAGACTACAATGAGCAGTTCTTC.

V gene TRBV11-2 combines with J gene TRBJ1-3; 9 bases align to TRBD1. The CDR3 extends over 15 amino acids. The V gene's germline CDR1 is SGHAT and CDR2 FQNNGV. V lost 4 bases, J lost 4 bases, and 5 bases stayed unmatched. CDR3 sequence (DNA): TGTGCCAGCAGCTCGGAGGGACAGGGCGGAAACACCATATATTTT. Protein sequence: CASSSEGQGGNTIYF.

In its sample, this clonotype was seen many times. The chain couples TRBV24-1 to TRBJ2-2; D ambiguous. The CDR3 consists of 13 residues. CDR1 KGHDR and CDR2 SFDVKD come from the germline V gene. V lost 12 bases and J 0 bases, leaving 10 bases between the germline ends. CDR3 bases: TGTGCCGCCTCACCCGCGAACACCGGGGAGCTGTTTTTT. It yields the protein CAASPANTGELFF.

The chain is built from TRBV27 and TRBJ2-5; D is perhaps TRBD1 (6 bases). The CDR3 is made up of 15 amino acids. Between the trimmed V and J ends, which lost 5 bases and 4 bases, there was a span of 17 bases. The germline CDR1 and CDR2 sequences are MNHEY and SMNVEV (reference sequence). Written as DNA, the CDR3 is TGTGCCAGCAGTGGACTTGGGGGCAGGGCAGAGACCCAGTACTTC. Protein product: CASSGLGGRAETQYF.

A remark on this clonotype: The junction shows a germline mismatch at one end, possibly a read error. The genes are TRBV4-3 and TRBJ2-5; 12 nucleotides line up with TRBD2. The length of the CDR3 is 16 residues. Germline V CDR1 and CDR2: LGHNA, YSLEER. The CDR3 protein is CASSRGLAGRQATQYF. The CDR3 DNA sequence: TGCGCCAGCAGCCGAGGACTAGCGGGGCGGCAAGCGACCCAGTACTTC.

In this sample, this clonotype turned up a few times. The V call is TRBV4-3, the J call TRBJ2-1; D is possibly TRBD2 (7 bases). In germline, CDR1 is LGHNA, CDR2 YSLEER. The CDR3 consists of 16 residues. With 4 bases removed from V and 0 bases from J, the gap between germline ends came to 13 bases. As DNA, the CDR3 is TGCGCCAGCAGCCCGCGGGGGCCGAGCTCCTACAATGAGCAGTTCTTC. This codes for CASSPRGPSSYNEQFF.

Only a few counts were recorded for this clonotype. J is TRBJ2-2 and V is TRBV5-4, with TRBD2 matching 10 bases. The CDR3 runs to 17 residues. V was clipped by 5 bases and J by 0 bases; unmatched bases: 7. Germline V lookup: CDR1 SGHNT, CDR2 YYREEE (reference sequence). The CDR3: CASSTGTSVTNTGELFF. CDR3 coding DNA: TGTGCCAGCAGTACCGGGACTAGCGTGACGAACACCGGGGAGCTGTTTTTT.

The chain combines TRBV7-2 with TRBJ2-7; no firm D call. Germline V gives CDR1 SGHTA, CDR2 FQGNSA. The CDR3 runs to 13 residues. V was clipped by 3 bases and J by 2 bases, with 8 bases between them. This CDR3 reads CASSFKVTYEQYV. The CDR3 region has the DNA TGTGCCAGCAGCTTTAAGGTTACCTACGAGCAGTACGTC.

Regarding this clonotype: At one end, the junction sequence differs from germline, possibly due to a read error. The genes are TRBV29-1 and TRBJ2-5; 7 positions match TRBD1. This CDR3 is 14 amino acids long. Germline V CDR1 and CDR2: SQVTM, ANQGSEA. In DNA, the CDR3 is TGCAGCGTTTGTCCACCGACAGGGATAGAGACCCATTACTTC. Translation gives CSVCPPTGIETHYF.

V and J are TRBV4-1 and TRBJ1-6; 9 nucleotides align to TRBD1. V lost 1 base and J lost 10; bases outside the gene matches: 2. Per germline, CDR1 MGHRA and CDR2 YSYEKL. This CDR3 contains 14 residues. The CDR3 coding sequence is TGCGCCAGCAGCCAAGTAGACAGGGGGTCACCCCTCCACTTT. Its translation: CASSQVDRGSPLHF.

This clonotype was seen only a few times. The rearrangement joins TRBV2 to TRBJ1-1; 8 bases are shared with TRBD1. The J segment lost 2 bases and the V segment lost 10 bases, leaving 3 bases of the junction unmatched. The CDR3 runs to 12 residues. CDR1 and CDR2 from the germline V gene are SNHLY and FYNNEI. The CDR3 DNA reads as TGTGCCAACGGACAGGGCAACACTGAAGCTTTCTTT. As protein: CANGQGNTEAFF.

The sample holds many counts of this clonotype. The chain recombines TRBV7-9 with TRBJ1-1; D call uncertain. V was shortened by 5 bases and J by 4 bases, with 8 bases between the two germline ends. The CDR3 is made up of 12 amino acids. Germline V gene data show CDR1 as SEHNR and CDR2 as FQNEAQ (reference sequence). CDR3 in DNA: TGTGCCAGCAGCCCTGGTAGCACTGAAGCTTTCTTT. Encoded protein: CASSPGSTEAFF.

This clonotype occurred a few times. The chain uses TRBV6-1 and TRBJ1-5, with D maybe TRBD1 (6 bases). The germline CDR1 and CDR2 sequences are MNHNS and SASEGT. The CDR3 runs 14 residues. Trimming removed 5 bases at V and 12 bases at J, with 20 bases between. The CDR3: CASSKTGSPSSQHF. CDR3 nucleotide sequence: TGTGCCAGCAGTAAAACAGGGTCCCCCTCTAGCCAGCATTTT.

The sample holds a few counts of this clonotype. The chain recombines TRBV6-6 with TRBJ1-3; D unresolved. Germline-derived CDR1 and CDR2 are MNHNY and SVGAGI (reference sequence). V was cut by 7 bases and J by 4 bases, with 11 bases left in between. CDR3 length: 13 amino acids. The CDR3 DNA sequence: TGTGCCAGCATCTCAGGAGGAGGAAACACCATATATTTT. Amino acids: CASISGGGNTIYF.

Written as DNA, the CDR3 is TGTGCCAGCAGCTTAGCGCCGGGACATGTTGGTGGCTACACCTTC. It encodes CASSLAPGHVGGYTF. The rearrangement links TRBV7-6 to TRBJ1-2, with D possibly being TRBD1 (6 bases). This CDR3 comprises 15 residues. Trimming stripped 0 bases from V and 7 bases from J, with 15 bases between. The germline CDR1 and CDR2 sequences are SGHVS and FNYEAQ.

This clonotype has only one observation. The chain couples TRBV7-9 to TRBJ2-5, with D possibly matching TRBD2 (6 bases). CDR3 length: 15 amino acids. Germline values: CDR1 SEHNR, CDR2 FQNEAQ (reference sequence). V was shortened by 5 bases and J by 4 bases, with 17 bases between the two germline ends. CDR3: CASSPGSFFTETQYF. CDR3 bases: TGTGCCAGCAGCCCCGGGAGCTTCTTCACAGAGACCCAGTACTTC. Filled out from reference TRBV7-9 and TRBJ2-5, the complete variable domain reads DTGVSQNPRHKITKRGQNVTFRCDPISEHNRLYWYRQTLGQGPEFLTYFQNEAQLEKSRLLSDRFSAERPKGSFSTLEIQRTEQGDSAMYLCASSPGSFFTETQYFGPGTRLLVL.

The J gene is TRBJ2-3, the V gene TRBV25-1; 11 nucleotides align to TRBD2. The CDR3 is 15 residues long. The junction had 3 bases not matched to a gene; V was cut back by 2 bases and J by 5 bases. Germline CDR1 MGHDK, CDR2 SYGVNS. The CDR3 here is CASSEPGTSGDTQYF. As DNA, the CDR3 is TGTGCCAGCAGTGAACCCGGGACTAGCGGAGATACGCAGTATTTT. The complete variable domain, with remaining parts taken from reference TRBV25-1 and TRBJ2-3, reads EADIYQTPRYLVIGTGKKITLECSQTMGHDKMYWYQQDPGMELHLIHYSYGVNSTEKGDLSSESTVSRIRTEHFPLTLESARPSHTSQYLCASSEPGTSGDTQYFGPGTRLTVL.

The chain combines TRBV15 with TRBJ2-1; 7 positions match TRBD1. The trim removed 2 bases at V and 4 bases at J, leaving 23 bases unmatched. Germline loops: CDR1 LNHNV, CDR2 YYDKDF (reference sequence). CDR3 length: 21 amino acids. CDR3 in amino acids: CATSRLGHGTVVQGPYNEQFF. The DNA for the CDR3 is TGTGCCACCAGCAGATTAGGGCACGGGACAGTTGTTCAGGGCCCTTACAATGAGCAGTTCTTC.